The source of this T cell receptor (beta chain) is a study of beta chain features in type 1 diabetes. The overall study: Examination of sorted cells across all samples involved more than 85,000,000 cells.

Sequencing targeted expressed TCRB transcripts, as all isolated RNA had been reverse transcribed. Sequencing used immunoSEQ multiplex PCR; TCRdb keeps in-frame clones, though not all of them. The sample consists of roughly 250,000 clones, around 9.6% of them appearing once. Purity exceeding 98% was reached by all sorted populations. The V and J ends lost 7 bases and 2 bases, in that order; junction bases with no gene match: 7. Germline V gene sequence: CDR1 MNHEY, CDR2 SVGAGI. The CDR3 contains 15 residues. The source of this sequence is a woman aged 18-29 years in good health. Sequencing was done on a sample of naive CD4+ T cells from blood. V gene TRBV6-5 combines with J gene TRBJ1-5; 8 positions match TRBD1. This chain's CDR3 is CASTPDRAGNQPQHF. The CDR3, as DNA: TGTGCCAGCACCCCGGACAGGGCAGGCAATCAGCCCCAGCATTTT.